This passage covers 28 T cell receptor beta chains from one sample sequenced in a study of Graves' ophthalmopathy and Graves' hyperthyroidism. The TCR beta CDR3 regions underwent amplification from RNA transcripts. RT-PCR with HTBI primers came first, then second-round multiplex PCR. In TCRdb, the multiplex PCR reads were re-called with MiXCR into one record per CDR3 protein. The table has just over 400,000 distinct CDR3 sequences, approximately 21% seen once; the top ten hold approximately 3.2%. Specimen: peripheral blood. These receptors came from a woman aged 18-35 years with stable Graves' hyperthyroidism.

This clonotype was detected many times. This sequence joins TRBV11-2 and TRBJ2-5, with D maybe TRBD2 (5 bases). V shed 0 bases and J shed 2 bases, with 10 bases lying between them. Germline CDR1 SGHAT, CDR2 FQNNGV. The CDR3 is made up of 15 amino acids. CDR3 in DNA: TGTGCCAGCAGCTTAGACGTCGGGGTACAAGAGACCCAGTACTTC. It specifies CASSLDVGVQETQYF.

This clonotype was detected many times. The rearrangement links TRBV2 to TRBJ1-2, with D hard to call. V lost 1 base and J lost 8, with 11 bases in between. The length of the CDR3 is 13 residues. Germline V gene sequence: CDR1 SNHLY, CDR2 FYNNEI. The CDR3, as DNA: TGTGCCAGCAGTGAAGGTGTACTTGCCGGCTACACCTTC. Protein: CASSEGVLAGYTF.

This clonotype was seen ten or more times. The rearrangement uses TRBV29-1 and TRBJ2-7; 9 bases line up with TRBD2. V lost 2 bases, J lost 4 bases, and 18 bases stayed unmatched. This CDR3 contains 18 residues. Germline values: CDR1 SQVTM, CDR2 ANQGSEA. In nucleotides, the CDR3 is TGCAGCGTTGAACGACTAGCGGAGCTCCCGTTTTTCTGTTACGAGCAGTACTTC. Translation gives CSVERLAELPFFCYEQYF.

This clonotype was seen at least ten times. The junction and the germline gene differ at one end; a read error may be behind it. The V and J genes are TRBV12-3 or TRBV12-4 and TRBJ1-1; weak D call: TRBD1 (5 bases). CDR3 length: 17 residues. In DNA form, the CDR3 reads TGTGCCAGCAGTTCGAAGGCAGGGTCGATGATTTACACTGAGGCTTTCTTT. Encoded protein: CASSSKAGSMIYTEAFF.

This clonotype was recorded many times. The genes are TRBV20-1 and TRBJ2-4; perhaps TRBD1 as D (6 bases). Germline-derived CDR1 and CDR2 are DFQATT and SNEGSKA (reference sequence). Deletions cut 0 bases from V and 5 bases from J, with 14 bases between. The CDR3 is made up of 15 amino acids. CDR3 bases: TGCAGTGCTAGAGATTCCCAGGGGATGGAAAACATTCAGTACTTC. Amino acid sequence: CSARDSQGMENIQYF.

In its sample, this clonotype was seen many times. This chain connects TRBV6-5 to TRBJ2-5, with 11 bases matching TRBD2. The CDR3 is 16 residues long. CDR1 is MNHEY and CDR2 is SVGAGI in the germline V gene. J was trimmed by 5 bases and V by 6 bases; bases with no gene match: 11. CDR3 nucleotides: TGTGCCAGCAGCCCCCGAGTAACTAGCGGGAGTGAGACCCAGTACTTC. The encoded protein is CASSPRVTSGSETQYF.

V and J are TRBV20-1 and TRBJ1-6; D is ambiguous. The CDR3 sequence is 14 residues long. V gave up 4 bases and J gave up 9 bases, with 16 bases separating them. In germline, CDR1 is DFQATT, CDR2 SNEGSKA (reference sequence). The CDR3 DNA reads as TGCAGTGCTACTCTTCAAAGAGATTCTTCACCCCTCCACTTT. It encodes CSATLQRDSSPLHF.

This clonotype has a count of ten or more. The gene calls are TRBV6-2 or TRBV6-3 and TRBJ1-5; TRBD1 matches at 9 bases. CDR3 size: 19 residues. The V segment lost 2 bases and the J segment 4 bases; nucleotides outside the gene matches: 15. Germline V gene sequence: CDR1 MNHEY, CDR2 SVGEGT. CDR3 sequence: CASSYPAGQGRPRNQPQHF. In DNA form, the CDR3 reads TGTGCCAGCAGTTACCCGGCGGGACAGGGTCGACCGAGAAATCAGCCCCAGCATTTT.

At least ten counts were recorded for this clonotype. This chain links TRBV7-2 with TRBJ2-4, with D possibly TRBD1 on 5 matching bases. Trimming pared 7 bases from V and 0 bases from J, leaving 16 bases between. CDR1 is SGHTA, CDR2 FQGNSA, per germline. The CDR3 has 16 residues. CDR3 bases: TGTGCCAGCACCCGTCTAGGGGTAGAAGCCAAAAACATTCAGTACTTC. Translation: CASTRLGVEAKNIQYF.

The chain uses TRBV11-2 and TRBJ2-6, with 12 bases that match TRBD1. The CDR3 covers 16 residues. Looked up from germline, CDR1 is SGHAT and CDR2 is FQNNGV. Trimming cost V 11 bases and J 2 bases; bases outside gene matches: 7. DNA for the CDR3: TGTGCCGGAGCCGGGACAGGGGGCGCTGGGGCCAACGTCCTGACTTTC. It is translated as CAGAGTGGAGANVLTF. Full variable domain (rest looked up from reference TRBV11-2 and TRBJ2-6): EAGVAQSPRYKIIEKRQSVAFWCNPISGHATLYWYQQILGQGPKLLIQFQNNGVVDDSQLPKDRFSAERLKGVDSTLKIQPAKLEDSAVYLCAGAGTGGAGANVLTFGAGSRLTVL.

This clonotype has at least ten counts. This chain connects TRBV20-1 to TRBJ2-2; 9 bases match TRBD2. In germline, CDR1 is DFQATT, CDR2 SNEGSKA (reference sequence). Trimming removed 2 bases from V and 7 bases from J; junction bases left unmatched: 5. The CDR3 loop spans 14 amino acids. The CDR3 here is CSARLAGRGGELFF. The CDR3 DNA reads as TGCAGTGCTAGACTAGCGGGACGGGGCGGGGAGCTGTTTTTT.

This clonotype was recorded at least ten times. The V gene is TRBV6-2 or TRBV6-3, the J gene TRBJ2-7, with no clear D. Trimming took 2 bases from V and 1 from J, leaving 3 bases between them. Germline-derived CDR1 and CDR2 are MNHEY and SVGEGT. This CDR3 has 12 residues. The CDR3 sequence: CASSYQSYEQYF. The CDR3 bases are TGTGCCAGCAGTTACCAATCCTACGAGCAGTACTTC.

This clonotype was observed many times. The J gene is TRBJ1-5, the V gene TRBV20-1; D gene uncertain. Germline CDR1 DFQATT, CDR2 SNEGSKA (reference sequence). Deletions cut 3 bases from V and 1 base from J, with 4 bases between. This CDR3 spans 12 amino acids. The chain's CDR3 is CSARMSNQPQHF. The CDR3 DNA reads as TGCAGTGCTAGGATGAGCAATCAGCCCCAGCATTTT.

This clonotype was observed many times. DNA for the CDR3: TGTGCCAGCAGCTTAACCCAGGGGCGAGCTTTCTTT. Its translation: CASSLTQGRAFF. The chain combines TRBV11-3 with TRBJ1-1, with a possible D match to TRBD1 (6 bases). CDR1 SGHNT and CDR2 YENEEA come from the germline V gene. The CDR3 contains 12 residues. The V end lost 2 bases, the J end lost 10 bases, and 11 bases lay between the germline ends. The whole variable domain, remainder taken from reference TRBV11-3 and TRBJ1-1, is EAGVVQSPRYKIIEKKQPVAFWCNPISGHNTLYWYLQNLGQGPELLIRYENEEAVDDSQLPKDRFSAERLKGVDSTLKIQPAELGDSAVYLCASSLTQGRAFFGQGTRLTVV.

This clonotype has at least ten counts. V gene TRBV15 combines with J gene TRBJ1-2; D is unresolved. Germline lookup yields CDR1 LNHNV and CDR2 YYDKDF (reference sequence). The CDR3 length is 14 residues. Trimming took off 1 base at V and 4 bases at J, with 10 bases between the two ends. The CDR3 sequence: CATSRGGMTYGYTF. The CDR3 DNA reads TGTGCCACCAGCAGAGGTGGGATGACCTATGGCTACACCTTC.

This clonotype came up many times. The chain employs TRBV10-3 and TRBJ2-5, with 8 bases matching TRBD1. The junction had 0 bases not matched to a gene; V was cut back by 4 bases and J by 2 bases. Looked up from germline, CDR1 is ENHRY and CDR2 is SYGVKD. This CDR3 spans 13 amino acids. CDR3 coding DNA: TGTGCCATCAGTGGACAGGGGCAAGAGACCCAGTACTTC. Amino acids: CAISGQGQETQYF.

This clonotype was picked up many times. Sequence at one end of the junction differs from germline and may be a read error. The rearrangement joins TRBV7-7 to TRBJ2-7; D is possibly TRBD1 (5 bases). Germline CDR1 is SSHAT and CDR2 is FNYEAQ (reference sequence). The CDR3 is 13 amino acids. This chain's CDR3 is CASSLTDRSEQYF. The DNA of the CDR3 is TGTGCTAGCAGCCTCACCGACAGAAGCGAGCAGTACTTC.

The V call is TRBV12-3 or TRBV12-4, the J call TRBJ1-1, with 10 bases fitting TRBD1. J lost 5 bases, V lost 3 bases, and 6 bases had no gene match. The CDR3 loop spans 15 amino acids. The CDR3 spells CASSLGDRGRTEAFF. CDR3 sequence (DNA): TGTGCCAGCAGTTTGGGGGACAGGGGCCGAACTGAAGCTTTCTTT.

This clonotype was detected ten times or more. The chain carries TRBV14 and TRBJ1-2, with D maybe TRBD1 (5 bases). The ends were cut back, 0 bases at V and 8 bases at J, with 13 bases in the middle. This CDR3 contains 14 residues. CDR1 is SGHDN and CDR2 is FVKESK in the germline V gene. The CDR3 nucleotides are TGTGCCAGCAGCCAAGACTCCGGGACCGAGGGCTACACCTTC. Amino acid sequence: CASSQDSGTEGYTF.

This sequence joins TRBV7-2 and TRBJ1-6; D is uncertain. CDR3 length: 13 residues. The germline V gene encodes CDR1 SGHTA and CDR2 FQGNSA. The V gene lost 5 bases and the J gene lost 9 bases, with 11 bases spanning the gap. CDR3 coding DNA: TGTGCCAGCAGCCCCGACACCTCTTCACCCCTCCACTTT. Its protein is CASSPDTSSPLHF.

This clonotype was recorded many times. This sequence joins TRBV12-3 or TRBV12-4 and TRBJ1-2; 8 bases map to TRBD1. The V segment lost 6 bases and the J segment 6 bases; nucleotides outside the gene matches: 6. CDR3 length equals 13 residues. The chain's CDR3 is CASRPDRGDGYTF. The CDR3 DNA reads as TGTGCCAGCAGACCCGACAGGGGCGATGGCTACACCTTC.

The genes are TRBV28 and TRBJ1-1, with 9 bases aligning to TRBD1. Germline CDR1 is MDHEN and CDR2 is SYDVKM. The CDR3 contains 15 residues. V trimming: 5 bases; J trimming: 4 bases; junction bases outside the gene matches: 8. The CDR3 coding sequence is TGTGCCAGCAGTCCTACCGGGACAGGGATCACTGAAGCTTTCTTT. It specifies CASSPTGTGITEAFF. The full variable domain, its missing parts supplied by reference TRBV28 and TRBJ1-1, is DVKVTQSSRYLVKRTGEKVFLECVQDMDHENMFWYRQDPGLGLRLIYFSYDVKMKEKGDIPEGYSVSREKKERFSLILESASTNQTSMYLCASSPTGTGITEAFFGQGTRLTVV.

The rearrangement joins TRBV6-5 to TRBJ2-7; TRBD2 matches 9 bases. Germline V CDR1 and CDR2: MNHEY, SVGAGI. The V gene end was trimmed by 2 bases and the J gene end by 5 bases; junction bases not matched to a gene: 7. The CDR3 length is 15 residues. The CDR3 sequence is CASSYAALAGHEQYF. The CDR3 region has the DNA TGTGCCAGCAGTTACGCCGCACTAGCGGGTCACGAGCAGTACTTC.

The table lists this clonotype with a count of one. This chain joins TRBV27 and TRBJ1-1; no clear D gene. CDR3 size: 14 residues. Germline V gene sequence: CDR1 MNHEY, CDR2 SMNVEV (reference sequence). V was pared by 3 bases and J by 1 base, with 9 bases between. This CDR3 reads CASSFFGPNTEAFF. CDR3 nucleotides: TGTGCCAGCAGTTTCTTTGGACCGAACACTGAAGCTTTCTTT.

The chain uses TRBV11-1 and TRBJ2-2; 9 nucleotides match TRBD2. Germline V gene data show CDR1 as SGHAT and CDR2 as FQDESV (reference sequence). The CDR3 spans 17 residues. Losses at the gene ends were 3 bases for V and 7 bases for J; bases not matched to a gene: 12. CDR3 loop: CASSLMAGGPEDGELFF. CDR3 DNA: TGTGCCAGCAGCTTGATGGCGGGAGGGCCTGAGGACGGGGAGCTGTTTTTT.

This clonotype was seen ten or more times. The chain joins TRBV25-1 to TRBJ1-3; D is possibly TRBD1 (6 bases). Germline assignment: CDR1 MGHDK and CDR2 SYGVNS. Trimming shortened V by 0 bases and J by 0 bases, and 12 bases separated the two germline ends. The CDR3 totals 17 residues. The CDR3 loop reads CASSEYHQGSSGNTIYF. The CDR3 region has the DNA TGTGCCAGCAGTGAATATCATCAGGGGAGCTCTGGAAACACCATATATTTT.

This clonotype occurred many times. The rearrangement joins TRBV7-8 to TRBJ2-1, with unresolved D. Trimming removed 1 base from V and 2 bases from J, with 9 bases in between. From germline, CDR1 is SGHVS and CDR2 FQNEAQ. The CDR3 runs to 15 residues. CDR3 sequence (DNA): TGTGCCAGCAGCTTAGGGAGAATAACCTACAATGAGCAGTTCTTC. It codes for CASSLGRITYNEQFF.

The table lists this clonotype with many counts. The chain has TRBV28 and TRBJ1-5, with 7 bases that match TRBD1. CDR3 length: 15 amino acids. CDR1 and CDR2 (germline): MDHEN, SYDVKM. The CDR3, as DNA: TGTCCCTTTAGGGGACAGCCCATAGGCAATCAGCCCCAGCATTTT. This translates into CPFRGQPIGNQPQHF.